Shown below are 5 T cell receptor beta chains from a single sample sequenced in a study of CD8+ T cells in alopecia areata. The sequencing template was cDNA reverse transcribed from extracted RNA. Method: immunoSEQ multiplex PCR; TCRdb's copy keeps in-frame clones and lacks some. Here the sample spans some 100,000 clones, less than 80% being singletons. Sequenced material: CD4+ T cells sorted from blood. The receptors here all came from a human donor in good health.

J is TRBJ1-1 and V is TRBV19; D is unclear. The CDR3 totals 13 residues. V was shortened by 3 bases and J by 7 bases, with 12 bases between the two germline ends. Germline CDR1 LNHDA, CDR2 SQIVND (reference sequence). The CDR3 loop reads CASSIMWGDEAFF. The CDR3, as DNA: TGTGCCAGTAGTATTATGTGGGGAGATGAAGCTTTCTTT.

The CDR3 sequence is CASSLVAGGPTDTQYF. CDR3 bases: TGTGCCAGCAGCTTGGTTGCGGGGGGACCCACAGATACGCAGTATTTT. The V gene is TRBV5-4, the J gene TRBJ2-3; 8 bases are shared with TRBD2. Per germline, CDR1 SGHNT and CDR2 YYREEE (reference sequence). The CDR3 is 16 amino acids. The V gene end was trimmed by 0 bases and the J gene end by 2 bases; junction bases not matched to a gene: 5.

The chain combines TRBV19 with TRBJ1-6; TRBD1 matches at 8 bases. Germline lookup yields CDR1 LNHDA and CDR2 SQIVND (reference sequence). Losses at the gene ends were 5 bases for V and 7 bases for J; bases not matched to a gene: 7. The CDR3 is 15 amino acids. CDR3 residues: CASSRTGQGNSPLHF. CDR3 nucleotide sequence: TGTGCCAGTAGTCGGACCGGACAGGGCAATTCACCCCTCCACTTT.

The chain joins TRBV30 to TRBJ1-1, with unresolved D. The germline V and J ends were trimmed by 1 base and 6 bases, with 12 bases remaining between them. Germline V gene data show CDR1 as GTSNPN and CDR2 as SVGIG (reference sequence). The CDR3 has 13 residues. The chain's CDR3 is CAWSASRGAEAFF. CDR3 in DNA: TGTGCCTGGAGTGCTTCGAGAGGCGCTGAAGCTTTCTTT.

Note on this clone: Additional DNA sequences in this sample encode the identical CDR3. The gene calls are TRBV4-1 and TRBJ2-5; D is perhaps TRBD2 (5 bases). V dropped 4 bases and J dropped 1 base, with 7 bases sitting between them. The CDR3 is 13 amino acids. Per germline, CDR1 MGHRA and CDR2 YSYEKL. The CDR3 region has the DNA TGCGCCAGCAGCCTAGGACTCCAAGAGACCCAGTACTTC. It codes for CASSLGLQETQYF.